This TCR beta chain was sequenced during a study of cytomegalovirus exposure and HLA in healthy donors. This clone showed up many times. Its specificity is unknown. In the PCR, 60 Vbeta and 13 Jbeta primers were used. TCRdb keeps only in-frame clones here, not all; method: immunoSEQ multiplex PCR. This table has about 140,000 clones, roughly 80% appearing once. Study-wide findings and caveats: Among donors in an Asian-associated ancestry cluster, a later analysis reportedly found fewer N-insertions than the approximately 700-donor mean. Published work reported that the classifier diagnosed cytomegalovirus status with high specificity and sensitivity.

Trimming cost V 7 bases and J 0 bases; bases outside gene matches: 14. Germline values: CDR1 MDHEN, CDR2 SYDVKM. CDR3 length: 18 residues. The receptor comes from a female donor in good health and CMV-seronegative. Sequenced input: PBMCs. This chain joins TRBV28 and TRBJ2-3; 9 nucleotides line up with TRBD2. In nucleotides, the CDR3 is TGTGCCAGCACTCACATTTCAGGGCGGGAGGGGAGCACAGATACGCAGTATTTT. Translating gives CASTHISGREGSTDTQYF. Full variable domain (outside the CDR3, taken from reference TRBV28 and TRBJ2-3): DVKVTQSSRYLVKRTGEKVFLECVQDMDHENMFWYRQDPGLGLRLIYFSYDVKMKEKGDIPEGYSVSREKKERFSLILESASTNQTSMYLCASTHISGREGSTDTQYFGPGTRLTVL.